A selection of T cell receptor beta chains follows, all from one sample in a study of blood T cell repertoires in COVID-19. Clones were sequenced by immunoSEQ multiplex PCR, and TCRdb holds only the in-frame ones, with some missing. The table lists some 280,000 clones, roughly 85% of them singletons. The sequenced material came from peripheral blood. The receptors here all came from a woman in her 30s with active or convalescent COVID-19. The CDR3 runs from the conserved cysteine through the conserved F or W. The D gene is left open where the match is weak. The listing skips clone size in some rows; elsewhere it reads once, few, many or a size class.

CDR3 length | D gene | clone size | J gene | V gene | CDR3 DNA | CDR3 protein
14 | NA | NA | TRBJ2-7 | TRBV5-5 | TGTGCCAGCAGCTTAGGGGGATCCTCCTACGAGCAGTACTTC | CASSLGGSSYEQYF
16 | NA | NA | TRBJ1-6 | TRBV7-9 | TGTGCCAGCAGTTTAAGGTCGGGGGGCGCCCAGTCACCCCTCCACTTT | CASSLRSGGAQSPLHF
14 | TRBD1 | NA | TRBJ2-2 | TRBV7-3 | TGTGCCAGCAGTCCACAGGGGGCAGACGGGGAGCTGTTTTTT | CASSPQGADGELFF
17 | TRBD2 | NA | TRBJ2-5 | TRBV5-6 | TGTGCCAGCAGCTCCACCCTACTAGCGGGTCCCCAAGAGACCCAGTACTTC | CASSSTLLAGPQETQYF
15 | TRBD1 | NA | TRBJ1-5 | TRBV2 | TGTGCCAGCAGATCCCAGGGGGGTAGCAATCAGCCCCAGCATTTT | CASRSQGGSNQPQHF
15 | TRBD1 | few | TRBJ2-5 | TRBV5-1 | TGCGCCAGCAGCCTAGGGACAGATTGGCAAGAGACCCAGTACTTC | CASSLGTDWQETQYF
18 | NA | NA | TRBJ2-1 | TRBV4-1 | TGCGCCAGCAGCCAAGAGCGCCTGGGAGCAGGGGTGGGCAATGAGCAGTTCTTC | CASSQERLGAGVGNEQFF
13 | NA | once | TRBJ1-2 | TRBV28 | TGTGCCAGCAGCCGCGGGGGGACCTATGGCTACACCTTC | CASSRGGTYGYTF
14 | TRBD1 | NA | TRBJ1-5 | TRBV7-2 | TGTGCCAGCAGTCGACAGGGTGGCAATCAGCCCCAGCATTTT | CASSRQGGNQPQHF
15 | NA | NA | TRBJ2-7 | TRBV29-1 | TGCAGCGTGGGGACTGGGGGGAGAATGCACCACGAGCAGTACTTC | CSVGTGGRMHHEQYF
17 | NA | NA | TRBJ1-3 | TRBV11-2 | TGTGCCAGCAGCTTAGAGGGAGGGGGTGCATCTGGAAACACCATATATTTT | CASSLEGGGASGNTIYF
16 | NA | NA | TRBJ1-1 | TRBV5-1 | TGCGCCAGCAGTAGTGGACAGTCTACTATGAACACTGAAGCTTTCTTT | CASSSGQSTMNTEAFF
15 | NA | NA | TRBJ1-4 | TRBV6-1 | TGTGCCAGCAGTGAGTTGACAGCCTGGGGCGAAAAACTGTTTTTT | CASSELTAWGEKLFF
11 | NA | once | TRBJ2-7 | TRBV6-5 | TGTGCCAGCACCAGGGGCTACGAGCAGTACTTC | CASTRGYEQYF
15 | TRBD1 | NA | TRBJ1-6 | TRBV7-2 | TGTGCCAGCAGCCCCAGAGGGACAGAGAATTCACCCCTCCACTTT | CASSPRGTENSPLHF
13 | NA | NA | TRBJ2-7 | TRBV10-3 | TGTGCCATCACGATAGGGACAACCTACGAGCAGTACTTC | CAITIGTTYEQYF
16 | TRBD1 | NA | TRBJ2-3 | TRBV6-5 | TGTGCCAGCAGTTCCCTAGACAGGGGGCTTACAGATACGCAGTATTTT | CASSSLDRGLTDTQYF
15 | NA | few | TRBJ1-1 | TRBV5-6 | TGTGCCAGCAGCTTCTTTCAGGCGGGGGGCACTGAAGCTTTCTTT | CASSFFQAGGTEAFF
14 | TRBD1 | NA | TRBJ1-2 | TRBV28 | TGTGCCAGCAGTTGGGGACAGTCAGGGTATGGCTACACCTTC | CASSWGQSGYGYTF
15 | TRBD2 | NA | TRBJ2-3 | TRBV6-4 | TGTGCCAGCAGCCTAGCGGGCCTCAACACAGATACGCAGTATTTT | CASSLAGLNTDTQYF
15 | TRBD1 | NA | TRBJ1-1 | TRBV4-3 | TGCGCCAGCAGAACCCAAGAACAGGGGATGGCTGAAGCTTTCTTT | CASRTQEQGMAEAFF
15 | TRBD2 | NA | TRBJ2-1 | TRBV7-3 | TGTGCCAGCAGCCTAGGACTAGCCGGTTACAATGAGCAGTTCTTC | CASSLGLAGYNEQFF